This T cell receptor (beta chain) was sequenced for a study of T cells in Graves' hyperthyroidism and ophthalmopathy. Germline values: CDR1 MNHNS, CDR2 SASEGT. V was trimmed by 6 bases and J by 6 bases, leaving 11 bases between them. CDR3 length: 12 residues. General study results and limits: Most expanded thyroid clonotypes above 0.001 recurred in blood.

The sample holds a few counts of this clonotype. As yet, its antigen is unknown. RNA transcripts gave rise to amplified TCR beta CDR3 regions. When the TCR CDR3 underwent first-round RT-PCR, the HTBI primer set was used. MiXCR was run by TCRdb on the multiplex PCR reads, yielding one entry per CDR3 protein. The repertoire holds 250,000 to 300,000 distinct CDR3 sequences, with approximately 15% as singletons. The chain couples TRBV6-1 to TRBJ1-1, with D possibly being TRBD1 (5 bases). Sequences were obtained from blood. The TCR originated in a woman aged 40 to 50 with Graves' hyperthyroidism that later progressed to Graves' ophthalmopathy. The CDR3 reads CASRTRTSEAFF. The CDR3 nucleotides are TGTGCCAGCAGAACCAGGACATCTGAAGCTTTCTTT.